This TCR beta chain is from a study of OX40 agonist ivuxolimab in advanced cancers. Notes on the study in general: Researchers report that CD8+ T cells had, on average, more expanded clones than CD4+. Low normalized T-cell clonal expansion also characterized some of the nonresponders.

Turning to this clone: Its antigen is currently unknown.

The data were produced by immunoSEQ multiplex PCR, yet TCRdb's version contains in-frame clones alone and is incomplete. The profile covers 58,000 or so clones, with 83% appearing a single time and approximately 0.64% taken by the ten largest. The clonotype originates from an adult with an advanced solid tumor such as melanoma, head and neck, liver or kidney cancer. The source material was CD4+ or CD8+ T cells sorted from blood, sampled in a trial of the OX40 agonist ivuxolimab.

This chain's CDR3 is CAWNLGTGGNYGYTF. The CDR3 DNA sequence: TGTGCCTGGAACCTAGGGACAGGGGGTAACTATGGCTACACCTTC. The rearrangement uses TRBV30 and TRBJ1-2; 11 bases line up with TRBD1. The junction had 5 bases not matched to a gene; V was cut back by 4 bases and J by 1 base. Germline V lookup: CDR1 GTSNPN, CDR2 SVGIG (reference sequence). The CDR3 consists of 15 residues.